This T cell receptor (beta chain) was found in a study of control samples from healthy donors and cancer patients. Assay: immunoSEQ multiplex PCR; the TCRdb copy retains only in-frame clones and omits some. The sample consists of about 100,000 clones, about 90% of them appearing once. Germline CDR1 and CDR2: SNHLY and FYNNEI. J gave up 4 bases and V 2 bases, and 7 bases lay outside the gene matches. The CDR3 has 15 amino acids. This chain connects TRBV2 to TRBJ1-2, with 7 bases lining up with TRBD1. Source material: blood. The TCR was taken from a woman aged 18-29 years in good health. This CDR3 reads CASSEPGTATYGYTF. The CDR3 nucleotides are TGTGCCAGCAGTGAACCCGGGACAGCAACCTATGGCTACACCTTC.